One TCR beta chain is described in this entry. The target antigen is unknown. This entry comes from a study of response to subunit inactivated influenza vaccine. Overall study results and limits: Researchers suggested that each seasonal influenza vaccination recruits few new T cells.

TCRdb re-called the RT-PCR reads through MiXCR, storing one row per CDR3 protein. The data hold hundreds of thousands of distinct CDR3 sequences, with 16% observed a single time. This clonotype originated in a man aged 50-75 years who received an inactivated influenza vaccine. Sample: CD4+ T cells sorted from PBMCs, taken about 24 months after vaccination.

The DNA of the CDR3 is TGTGCCAGCAAGCGGGGGGGCCCACACAATGAGCAGTTCTTC. Its protein is CASKRGGPHNEQFF. The chain has TRBV27 and TRBJ2-1; TRBD2 aligns across 10 bases. Germline lookup yields CDR1 MNHEY and CDR2 SMNVEV (reference sequence). The CDR3 is made up of 14 amino acids. V lost 7 bases to trimming and J lost 5 bases; unmatched junction nucleotides: 5.